This entry is about one T cell receptor (beta chain). Its cognate antigen is unknown. V was cut by 6 bases and J by 5 bases, with 19 bases left in between. CDR3 size: 15 residues. Germline CDR1 and CDR2: MNHEY and SVGEGT. Assay used: immunoSEQ multiplex PCR; TCRdb lists only in-frame clones, some missing. In the table there are 70,000 or so clones, around nine tenths of which are singletons. The data originate from a study of T cell responses to AZD1222 COVID-19 vaccine. Study findings and constraints: Repertoire sampling was restricted to post-peak T cell response timepoints. Nearly half of spike-specific TCRs reportedly target unmutated variant regions.

The receptor comes from an adult in good health. The material sequenced was peripheral blood, taken on day 0 of AZD1222 vaccination. V usage is TRBV6-2 or TRBV6-3 and J usage is TRBJ1-1; D might be TRBD1 (5 bases). CDR3 in amino acids: CASSSAGTGGTEAFF. The CDR3, as DNA: TGTGCCAGCAGCTCGGCCGGGACGGGGGGAACTGAAGCTTTCTTT.